These T cell receptor beta chains were read from a single sample in a study of CD8+ T cells in alopecia areata. Here immunoSEQ multiplex PCR was the method, and the copy in TCRdb shows in-frame clones only, minus some. In the table there are around 7,500 clones, about two thirds of which are singletons. Sample: skin, taken at week 0. Receptors originate from a human donor with alopecia areata. Both conserved end residues are part of each CDR3.

v_call	j_call	cdr3_aa
TRBV4-1	TRBJ1-1	CASSQDTRVQGGNTEAFF
TRBV13	TRBJ2-1	CASSHNIAGGLYNEQFF
TRBV7-2	TRBJ1-1	CASSWGQNAEAFF
TRBV7-2	TRBJ2-7	CASSWTSGGYEQYF
TRBV7-6	TRBJ2-6	CASSLDRASVLTF
TRBV5-8	TRBJ1-2	CASSLGRTGPRGYTF
TRBV7-7	TRBJ2-5	CASSLAQGGIETQYF
TRBV2	TRBJ2-3	CASRRDWNTDTQYF
TRBV2	TRBJ1-2	CASSEGISWVGLGYTF
TRBV7-2	TRBJ1-2	CASSSGVGYGYTF
TRBV5-1	TRBJ1-5	CASSLGDNQPQHF
TRBV6-1	TRBJ2-2	CASSRTQLGTGELFF
TRBV9	TRBJ2-2	CASSVETTGWTGELFF
TRBV2	TRBJ2-3	CASSETPTDTQYF
TRBV6-5	TRBJ2-1	CASSYSGGSSYNEQFF
TRBV2	TRBJ1-4	CASSEGQGTLNEKLFF
TRBV5-4	TRBJ2-2	CASSTAVTGELFF
TRBV5-1	TRBJ2-7	CASSLTSYGMGRSYEQYF
TRBV5-1	TRBJ2-5	CASSLRLATQETQYF
TRBV7-6	TRBJ2-7	CASSVSQGTYEQYF
TRBV4-3	TRBJ2-7	CASSQEDLGSYEQYF
TRBV7-9	TRBJ2-6	CASSLRLQVSGANVLTF
TRBV2	TRBJ1-4	CASSGQGDEKLFF